This T cell receptor beta chain stems from a study of blood T cell repertoires in COVID-19. V gave up 10 bases and J gave up 2 bases; unmatched junction bases: 6. The germline V gene has CDR1 MNHEY and CDR2 SMNVEV (reference sequence). CDR3 length: 13 amino acids. Authors' processing steps: Amplification of reference gene primers was used by the study to estimate nucleated cell counts. Profiling relied on immunoSEQ multiplex PCR, and the TCRdb table lists in-frame clones only, not all of them. That table furnishes V, J and clone size, whereas the DNA furnished D and trimming. This table holds a few hundred thousand clones, around 85% found once.

Material: PBMCs or T cells enriched from blood (not recorded which). The origin of this receptor is a woman aged 40 to 50 with acute COVID-19. The V gene is TRBV27, the J gene TRBJ2-7; 9 nucleotides agree with TRBD2. CDR3: CATASGGTYEQYF. The CDR3 DNA reads TGTGCCACCGCCAGCGGGGGGACCTACGAGCAGTACTTC.